The table lists the clone carrying this TCR beta chain with a few counts. This sample is drawn from a study of control samples from healthy donors and cancer patients. Germline V gene lookup returns CDR1 MGHRA and CDR2 YSYEKL. V lost 3 bases to trimming and J lost 1 base, with 6 bases between them. This CDR3 is built from 13 residues. TCRdb's copy holds only in-frame clones and misses some; the assay was immunoSEQ multiplex PCR. The sample lists 180,000 or so clones, roughly 89% seen once, with about 1.6% in the top ten. The rearrangement joins TRBV4-1 to TRBJ1-2; the D is unclear. The source of this sequence is a woman aged 25 to 45 in good health. The source material was blood. The chain's CDR3 is CASSQSLNYGYTF. Written as DNA, the CDR3 is TGCGCCAGCAGCCAGAGTCTTAACTATGGCTACACCTTC.